These 3 T cell receptor beta chains were all obtained from the same sample, sequenced in a study of T cell responses to AZD1222 COVID-19 vaccine. The table came from immunoSEQ multiplex PCR; TCRdb's copy has only in-frame clones and leaves some out. Of roughly 150,000 clones listed, over 80% were seen once; the top ten hold under 4%. Specimen: peripheral blood, collected 28 days after the second AZD1222 dose. The receptors were gathered from an adult who received the AZD1222 COVID-19 vaccine.

V usage is TRBV6-5 and J usage is TRBJ2-7; 10 bases fit TRBD1. CDR3 length: 15 amino acids. The germline V gene encodes CDR1 MNHEY and CDR2 SVGAGI. The V gene end was trimmed by 6 bases and the J gene end by 1 base; junction bases not matched to a gene: 6. The CDR3 sequence is CASRTDRGPSYEQYF. The CDR3 DNA follows: TGTGCCAGCAGGACAGACAGGGGGCCTTCCTACGAGCAGTACTTC.

This chain connects TRBV5-1 to TRBJ1-2; no clear D gene. The V gene's germline CDR1 is SGHRS and CDR2 YFSETQ. This CDR3 region has 15 residues. Trimming left V 0 bases short and J 3 bases short, with 12 bases between. In nucleotides, the CDR3 is TGCGCCAGCAGCTTGGATGGCAGCAGCTACTATGGCTACACCTTC. Translating gives CASSLDGSSYYGYTF.

This chain joins TRBV18 and TRBJ2-3; D not resolved. This CDR3 has 16 amino acids. Germline-derived CDR1 and CDR2 are KGHSH and LQKENI. V lost 1 base and J 1 base, leaving 12 bases between the germline ends. In nucleotides, the CDR3 is TGTGCCAGCTCACCACGGGCAGACGGAGGCACAGATACGCAGTATTTT. Protein sequence: CASSPRADGGTDTQYF.